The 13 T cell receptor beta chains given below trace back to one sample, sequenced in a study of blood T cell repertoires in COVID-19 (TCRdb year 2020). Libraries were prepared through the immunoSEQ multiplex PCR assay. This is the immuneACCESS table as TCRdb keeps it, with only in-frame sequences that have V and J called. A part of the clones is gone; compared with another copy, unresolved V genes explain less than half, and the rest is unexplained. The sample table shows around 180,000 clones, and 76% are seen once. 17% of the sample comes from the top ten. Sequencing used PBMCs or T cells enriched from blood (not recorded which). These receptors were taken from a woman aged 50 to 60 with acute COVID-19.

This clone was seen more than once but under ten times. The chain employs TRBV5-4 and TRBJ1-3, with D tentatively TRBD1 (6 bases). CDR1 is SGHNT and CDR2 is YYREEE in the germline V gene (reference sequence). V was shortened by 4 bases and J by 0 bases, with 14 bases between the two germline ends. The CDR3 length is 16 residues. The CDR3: CASSPDSPFSGNTIYF. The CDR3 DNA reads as TGTGCCAGCAGCCCGGACAGCCCATTCTCTGGAAACACCATATATTTT.

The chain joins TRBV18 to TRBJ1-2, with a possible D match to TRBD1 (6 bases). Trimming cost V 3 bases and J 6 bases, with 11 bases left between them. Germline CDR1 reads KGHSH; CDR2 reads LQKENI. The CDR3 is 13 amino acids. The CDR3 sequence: CASSPNRADGYTF. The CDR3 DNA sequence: TGTGCCAGCTCACCTAACAGGGCTGATGGCTACACCTTC.

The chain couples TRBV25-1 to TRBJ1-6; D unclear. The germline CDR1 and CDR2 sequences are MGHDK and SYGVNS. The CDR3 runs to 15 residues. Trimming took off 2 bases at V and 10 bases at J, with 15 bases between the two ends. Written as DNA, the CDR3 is TGTGCCAGCAGTGAAGGATTGGGCGTTTTATCACCCCTCCACTTT. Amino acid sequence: CASSEGLGVLSPLHF. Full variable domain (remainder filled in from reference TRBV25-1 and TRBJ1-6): EADIYQTPRYLVIGTGKKITLECSQTMGHDKMYWYQQDPGMELHLIHYSYGVNSTEKGDLSSESTVSRIRTEHFPLTLESARPSHTSQYLCASSEGLGVLSPLHFGNGTRLTVT.

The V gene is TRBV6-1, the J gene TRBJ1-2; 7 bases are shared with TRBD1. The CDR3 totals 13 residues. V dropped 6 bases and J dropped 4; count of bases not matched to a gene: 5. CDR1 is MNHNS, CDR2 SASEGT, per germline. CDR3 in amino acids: CASRLQGTYGYTF. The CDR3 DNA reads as TGTGCCAGCAGACTACAGGGGACCTATGGCTACACCTTC.

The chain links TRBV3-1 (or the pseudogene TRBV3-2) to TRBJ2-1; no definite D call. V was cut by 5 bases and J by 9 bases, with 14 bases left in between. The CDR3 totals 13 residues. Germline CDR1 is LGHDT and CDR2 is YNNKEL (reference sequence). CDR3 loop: CASSEKYAVEQFF. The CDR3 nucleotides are TGTGCCAGCAGCGAAAAATATGCGGTTGAGCAGTTCTTC.

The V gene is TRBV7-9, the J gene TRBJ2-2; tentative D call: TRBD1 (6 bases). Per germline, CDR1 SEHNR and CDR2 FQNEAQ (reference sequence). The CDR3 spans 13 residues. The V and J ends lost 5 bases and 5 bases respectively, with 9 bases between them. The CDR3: CASSRDMTGELFF. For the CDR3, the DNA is TGTGCCAGCAGCCGGGACATGACCGGGGAGCTGTTTTTT. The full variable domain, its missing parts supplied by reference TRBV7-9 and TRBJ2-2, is DTGVSQNPRHKITKRGQNVTFRCDPISEHNRLYWYRQTLGQGPEFLTYFQNEAQLEKSRLLSDRFSAERPKGSFSTLEIQRTEQGDSAMYLCASSRDMTGELFFGEGSRLTVL.

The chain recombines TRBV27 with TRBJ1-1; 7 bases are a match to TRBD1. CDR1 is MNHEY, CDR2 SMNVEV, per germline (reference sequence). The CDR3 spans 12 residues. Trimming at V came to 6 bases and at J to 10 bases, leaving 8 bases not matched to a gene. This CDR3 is CASRGTEDSAFF. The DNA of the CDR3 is TGTGCCAGCAGGGGGACAGAGGATTCAGCTTTCTTT.

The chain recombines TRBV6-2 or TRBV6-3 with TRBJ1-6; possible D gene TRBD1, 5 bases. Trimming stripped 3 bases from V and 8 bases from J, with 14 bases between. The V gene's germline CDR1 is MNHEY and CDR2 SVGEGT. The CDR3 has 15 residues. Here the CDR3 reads CASSYSRRADSPLHF. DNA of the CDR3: TGTGCCAGCAGTTATTCCCGCAGGGCGGATTCACCCCTCCACTTT.

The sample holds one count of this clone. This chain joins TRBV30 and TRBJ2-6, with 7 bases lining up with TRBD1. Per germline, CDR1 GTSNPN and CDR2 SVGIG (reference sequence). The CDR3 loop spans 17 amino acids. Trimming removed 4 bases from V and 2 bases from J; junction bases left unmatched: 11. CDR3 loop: CAWIPDRRYTGANVLTF. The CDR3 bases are TGTGCCTGGATACCGGACAGGAGGTATACTGGGGCCAACGTCCTGACTTTC. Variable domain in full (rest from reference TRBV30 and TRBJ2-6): SQTIHQWPATLVQPVGSPLSLECTVEGTSNPNLYWYRQAAGRGLQLLFYSVGIGQISSEVPQNLSASRPQDRQFILSSKKLLLSDSGFYLCAWIPDRRYTGANVLTFGAGSRLTVL.

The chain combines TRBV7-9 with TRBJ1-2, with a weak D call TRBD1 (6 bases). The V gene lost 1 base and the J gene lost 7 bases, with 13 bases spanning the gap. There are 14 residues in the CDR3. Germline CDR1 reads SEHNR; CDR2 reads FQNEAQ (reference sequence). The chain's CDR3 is CASSLGSTGSGYTF. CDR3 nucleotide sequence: TGTGCCAGCAGCTTAGGATCAACAGGGAGTGGCTACACCTTC.

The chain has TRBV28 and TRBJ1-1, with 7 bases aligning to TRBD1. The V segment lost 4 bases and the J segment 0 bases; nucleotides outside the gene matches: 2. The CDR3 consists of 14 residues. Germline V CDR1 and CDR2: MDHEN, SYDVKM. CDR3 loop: CASSSDRMNTEAFF. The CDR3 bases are TGTGCCAGCAGTTCGGACAGGATGAACACTGAAGCTTTCTTT.

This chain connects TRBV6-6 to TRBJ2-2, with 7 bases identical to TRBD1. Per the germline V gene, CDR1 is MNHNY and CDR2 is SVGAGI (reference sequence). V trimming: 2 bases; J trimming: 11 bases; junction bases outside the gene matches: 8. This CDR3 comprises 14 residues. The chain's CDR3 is CASSYGTAPLELFF. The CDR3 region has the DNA TGTGCCAGCAGTTACGGGACAGCCCCCCTCGAGCTGTTTTTT.

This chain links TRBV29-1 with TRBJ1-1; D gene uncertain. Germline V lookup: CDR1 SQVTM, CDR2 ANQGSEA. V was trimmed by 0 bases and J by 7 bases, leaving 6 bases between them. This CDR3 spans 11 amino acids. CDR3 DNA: TGCAGCGTTGAAGATCGAGGTGAAGCTTTCTTT. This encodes CSVEDRGEAFF. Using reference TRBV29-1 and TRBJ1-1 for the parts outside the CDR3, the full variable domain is SAVISQKPSRDICQRGTSLTIQCQVDSQVTMMFWYRQQPGQSLTLIATANQGSEATYESGFVIDKFPISRPNLTFSTLTVSNMSPEDSSIYLCSVEDRGEAFFGQGTRLTVV.